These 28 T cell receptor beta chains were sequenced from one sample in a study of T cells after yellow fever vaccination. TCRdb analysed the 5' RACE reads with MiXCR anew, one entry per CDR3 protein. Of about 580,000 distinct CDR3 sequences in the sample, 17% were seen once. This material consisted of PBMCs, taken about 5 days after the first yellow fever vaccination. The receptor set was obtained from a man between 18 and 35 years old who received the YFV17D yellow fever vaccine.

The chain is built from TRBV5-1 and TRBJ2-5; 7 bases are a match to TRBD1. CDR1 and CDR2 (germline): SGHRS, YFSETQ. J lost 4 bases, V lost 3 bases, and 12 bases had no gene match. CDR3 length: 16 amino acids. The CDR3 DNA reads TGCGCCAGCAGCTCTCGACAGGGTGAGGGGAGAGAGACCCAGTACTTC. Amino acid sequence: CASSSRQGEGRETQYF. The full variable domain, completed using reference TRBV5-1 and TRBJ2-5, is KAGVTQTPRYLIKTRGQQVTLSCSPISGHRSVSWYQQTPGQGLQFLFEYFSETQRNKGNFPGRFSGRQFSNSRSEMNVSTLELGDSALYLCASSSRQGEGRETQYFGPGTRLLVL.

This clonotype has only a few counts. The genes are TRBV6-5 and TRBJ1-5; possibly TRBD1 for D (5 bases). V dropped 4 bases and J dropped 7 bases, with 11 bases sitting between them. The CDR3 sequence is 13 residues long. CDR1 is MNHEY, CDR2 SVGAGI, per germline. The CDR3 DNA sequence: TGTGCCAGCAGTTGGACCAGGGACCAGCCCCAGCATTTT. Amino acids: CASSWTRDQPQHF.

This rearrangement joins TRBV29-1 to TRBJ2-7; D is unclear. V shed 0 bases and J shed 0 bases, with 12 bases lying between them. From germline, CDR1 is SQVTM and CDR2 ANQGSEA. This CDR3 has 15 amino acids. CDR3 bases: TGCAGCGTTGAAGATCGTCGGCGGAGCTCCTACGAGCAGTACTTC. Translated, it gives CSVEDRRRSSYEQYF.

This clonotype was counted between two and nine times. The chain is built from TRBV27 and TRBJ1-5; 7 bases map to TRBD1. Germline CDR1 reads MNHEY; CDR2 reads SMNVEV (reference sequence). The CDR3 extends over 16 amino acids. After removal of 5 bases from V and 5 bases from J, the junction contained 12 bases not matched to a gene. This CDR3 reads CASSPYRDREDQPQHF. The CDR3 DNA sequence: TGTGCCAGCAGTCCGTACCGAGACAGGGAGGATCAGCCCCAGCATTTT.

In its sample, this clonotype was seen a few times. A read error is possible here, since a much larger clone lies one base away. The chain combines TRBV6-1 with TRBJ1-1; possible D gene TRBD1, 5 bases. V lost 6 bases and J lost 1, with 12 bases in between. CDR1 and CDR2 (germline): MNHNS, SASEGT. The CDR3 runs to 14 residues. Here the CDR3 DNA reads TGTGCCAGCAGCCGCGGGGGGAGGAACACTGAAGCTTTCTTT. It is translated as CASSRGGRNTEAFF.

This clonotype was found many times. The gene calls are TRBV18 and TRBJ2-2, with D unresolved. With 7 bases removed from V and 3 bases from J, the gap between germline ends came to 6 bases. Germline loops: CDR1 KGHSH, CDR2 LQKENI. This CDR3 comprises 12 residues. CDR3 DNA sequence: TGTGCCAGCTTCACTTACACCGGGGAGCTGTTTTTT. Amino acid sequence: CASFTYTGELFF.

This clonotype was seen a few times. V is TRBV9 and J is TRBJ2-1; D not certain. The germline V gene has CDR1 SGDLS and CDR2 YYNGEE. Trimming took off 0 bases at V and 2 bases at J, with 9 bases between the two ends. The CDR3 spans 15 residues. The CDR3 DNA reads TGTGCCAGCAGCGTAGCTAGGGCCCCCTACAATGAGCAGTTCTTC. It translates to CASSVARAPYNEQFF.

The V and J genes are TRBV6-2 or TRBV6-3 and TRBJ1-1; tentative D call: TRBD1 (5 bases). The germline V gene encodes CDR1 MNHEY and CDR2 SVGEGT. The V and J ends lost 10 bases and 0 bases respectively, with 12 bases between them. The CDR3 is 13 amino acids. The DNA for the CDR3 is TGTGCCACCAGGGTTTATGTGAACACTGAAGCTTTCTTT. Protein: CATRVYVNTEAFF.

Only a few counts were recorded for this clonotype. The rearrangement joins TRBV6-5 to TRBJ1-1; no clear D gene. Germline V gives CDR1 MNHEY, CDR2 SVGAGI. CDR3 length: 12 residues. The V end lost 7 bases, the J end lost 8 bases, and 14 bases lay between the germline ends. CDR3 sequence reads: CASTNDAAEAFF. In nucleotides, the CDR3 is TGTGCCAGCACAAACGACGCTGCCGAAGCTTTCTTT.

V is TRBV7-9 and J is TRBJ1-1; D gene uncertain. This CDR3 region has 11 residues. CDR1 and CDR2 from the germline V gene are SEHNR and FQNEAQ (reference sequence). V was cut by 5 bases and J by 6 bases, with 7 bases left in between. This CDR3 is CASSPWAEAFF. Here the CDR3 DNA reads TGTGCCAGCAGCCCCTGGGCTGAAGCTTTCTTT. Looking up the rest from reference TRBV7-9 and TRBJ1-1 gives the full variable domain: DTGVSQNPRHKITKRGQNVTFRCDPISEHNRLYWYRQTLGQGPEFLTYFQNEAQLEKSRLLSDRFSAERPKGSFSTLEIQRTEQGDSAMYLCASSPWAEAFFGQGTRLTVV.

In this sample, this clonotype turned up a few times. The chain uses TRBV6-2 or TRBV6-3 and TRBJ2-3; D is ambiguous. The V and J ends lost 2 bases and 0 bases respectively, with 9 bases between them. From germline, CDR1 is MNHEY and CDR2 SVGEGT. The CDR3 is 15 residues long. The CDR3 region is CASSYRRSSTDTQYF. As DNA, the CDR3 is TGTGCCAGCAGTTACCGGCGGTCTAGCACAGATACGCAGTATTTT.

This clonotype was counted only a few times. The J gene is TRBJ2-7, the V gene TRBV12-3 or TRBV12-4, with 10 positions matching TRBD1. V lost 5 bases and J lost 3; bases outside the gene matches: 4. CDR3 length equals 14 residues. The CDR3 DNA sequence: TGTGCCAGCAGTAAGGGGACAGGGGTCTACGAGCAGTACTTC. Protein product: CASSKGTGVYEQYF.

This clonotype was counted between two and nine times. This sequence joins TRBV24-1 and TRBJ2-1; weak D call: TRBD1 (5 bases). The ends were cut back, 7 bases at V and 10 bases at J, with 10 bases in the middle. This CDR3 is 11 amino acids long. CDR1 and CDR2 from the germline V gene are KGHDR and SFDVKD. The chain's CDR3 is CATRKNREQFF. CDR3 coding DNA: TGTGCCACCAGAAAAAACAGGGAGCAGTTCTTC.

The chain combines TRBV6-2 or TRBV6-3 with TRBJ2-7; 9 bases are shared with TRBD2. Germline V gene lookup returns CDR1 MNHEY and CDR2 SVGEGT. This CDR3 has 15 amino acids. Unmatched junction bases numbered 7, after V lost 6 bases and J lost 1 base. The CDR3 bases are TGTGCCAGCAGACCGGGACTAGCCCTTTCCTACGAGCAGTACTTC. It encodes CASRPGLALSYEQYF.

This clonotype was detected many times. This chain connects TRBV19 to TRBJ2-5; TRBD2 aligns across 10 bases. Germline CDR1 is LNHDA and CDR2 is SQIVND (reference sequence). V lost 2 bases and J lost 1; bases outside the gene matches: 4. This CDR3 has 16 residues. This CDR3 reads CASSIRASGGQETQYF. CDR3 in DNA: TGTGCCAGTAGTATAAGGGCTAGCGGGGGCCAAGAGACCCAGTACTTC.

This CDR3 reads CASSYPPPDWVNTEAFF. CDR3 bases: TGTGCCAGCAGCTACCCGCCGCCCGATTGGGTGAACACTGAAGCTTTCTTT. V and J are TRBV7-2 and TRBJ1-1, with D hard to call. V lost 4 bases and J 0 bases, leaving 18 bases between the germline ends. This CDR3 contains 17 residues. Looked up from germline, CDR1 is SGHTA and CDR2 is FQGNSA.

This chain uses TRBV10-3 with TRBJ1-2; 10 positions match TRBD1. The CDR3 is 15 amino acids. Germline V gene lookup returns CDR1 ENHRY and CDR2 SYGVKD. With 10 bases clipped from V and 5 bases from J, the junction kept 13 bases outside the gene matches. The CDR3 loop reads CATGTGVSPAYGYTF. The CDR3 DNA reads TGTGCCACCGGGACAGGGGTCTCGCCAGCTTATGGCTACACCTTC.

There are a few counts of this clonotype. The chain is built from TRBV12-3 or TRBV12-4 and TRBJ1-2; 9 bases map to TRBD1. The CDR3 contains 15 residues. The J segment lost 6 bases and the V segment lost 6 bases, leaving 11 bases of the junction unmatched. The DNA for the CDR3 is TGTGCCAGCAGCCTAAGACGACAGGGGGGGAATGGCTACACCTTC. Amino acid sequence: CASSLRRQGGNGYTF.

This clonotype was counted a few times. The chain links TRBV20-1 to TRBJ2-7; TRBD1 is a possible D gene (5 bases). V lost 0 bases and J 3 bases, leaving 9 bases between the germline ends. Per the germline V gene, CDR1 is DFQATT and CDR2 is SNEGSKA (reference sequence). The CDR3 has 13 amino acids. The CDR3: CSARDRQNYEQYF. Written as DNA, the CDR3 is TGCAGTGCTAGAGATCGACAGAACTACGAGCAGTACTTC.

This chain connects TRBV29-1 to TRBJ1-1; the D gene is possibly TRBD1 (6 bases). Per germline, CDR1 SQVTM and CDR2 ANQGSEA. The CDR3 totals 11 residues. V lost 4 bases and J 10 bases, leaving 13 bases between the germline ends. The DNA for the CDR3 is TGCAGCGTTGCCAACAGGGAGGGAGCTTTCTTT. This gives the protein CSVANREGAFF.

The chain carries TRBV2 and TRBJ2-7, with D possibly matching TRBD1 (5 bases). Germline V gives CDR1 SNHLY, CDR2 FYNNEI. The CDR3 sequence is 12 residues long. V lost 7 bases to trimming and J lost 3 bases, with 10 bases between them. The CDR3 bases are TGTGCCAGCACAGGGATGGACTACGAGCAGTACTTC. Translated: CASTGMDYEQYF.

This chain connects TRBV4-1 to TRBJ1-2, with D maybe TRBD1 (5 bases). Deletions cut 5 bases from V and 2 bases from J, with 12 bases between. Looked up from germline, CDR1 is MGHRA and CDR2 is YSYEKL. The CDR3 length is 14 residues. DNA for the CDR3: TGCGCCAGCAGCAGGGACGGGGGAAACTATGGCTACACCTTC. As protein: CASSRDGGNYGYTF.

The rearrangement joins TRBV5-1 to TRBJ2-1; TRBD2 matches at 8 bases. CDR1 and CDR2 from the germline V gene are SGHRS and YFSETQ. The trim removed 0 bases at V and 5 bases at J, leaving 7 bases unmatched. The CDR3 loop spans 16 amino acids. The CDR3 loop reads CASSLGGLATNNEQFF. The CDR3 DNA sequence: TGCGCCAGCAGCTTGGGAGGACTAGCCACCAACAATGAGCAGTTCTTC.

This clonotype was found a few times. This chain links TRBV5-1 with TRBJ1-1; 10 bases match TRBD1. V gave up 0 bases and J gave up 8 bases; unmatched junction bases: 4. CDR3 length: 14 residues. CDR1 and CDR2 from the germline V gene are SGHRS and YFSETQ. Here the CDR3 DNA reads TGCGCCAGCAGCTTGGAGGGACAGGGGACGGAAGCTTTCTTT. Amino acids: CASSLEGQGTEAFF.

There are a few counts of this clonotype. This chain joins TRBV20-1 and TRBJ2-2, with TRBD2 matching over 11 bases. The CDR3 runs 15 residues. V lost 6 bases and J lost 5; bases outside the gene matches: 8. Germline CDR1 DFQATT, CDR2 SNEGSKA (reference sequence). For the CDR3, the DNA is TGCAGTGCAATAGCGGGGGGGCCGCTAACCGGGGAGCTGTTTTTT. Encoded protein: CSAIAGGPLTGELFF.

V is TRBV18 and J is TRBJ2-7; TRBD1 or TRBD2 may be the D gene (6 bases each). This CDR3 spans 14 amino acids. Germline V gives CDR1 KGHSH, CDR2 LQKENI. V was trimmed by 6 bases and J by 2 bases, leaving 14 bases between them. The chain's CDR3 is CASSPRGEAYEQYF. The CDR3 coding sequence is TGTGCCAGCTCGCCGAGGGGGGAAGCCTACGAGCAGTACTTC.

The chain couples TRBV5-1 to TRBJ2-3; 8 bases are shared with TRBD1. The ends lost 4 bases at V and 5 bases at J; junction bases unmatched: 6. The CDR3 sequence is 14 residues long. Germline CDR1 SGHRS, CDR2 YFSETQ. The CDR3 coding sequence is TGCGCCAGCAGCCAGGACAGGGAGAGAGATACGCAGTATTTT. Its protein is CASSQDRERDTQYF.

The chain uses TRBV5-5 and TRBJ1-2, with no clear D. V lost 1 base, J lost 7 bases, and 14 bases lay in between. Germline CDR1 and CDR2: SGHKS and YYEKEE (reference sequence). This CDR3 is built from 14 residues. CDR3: CASSLWADDTGYTF. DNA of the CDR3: TGTGCCAGCAGCTTGTGGGCGGACGATACTGGCTACACCTTC.